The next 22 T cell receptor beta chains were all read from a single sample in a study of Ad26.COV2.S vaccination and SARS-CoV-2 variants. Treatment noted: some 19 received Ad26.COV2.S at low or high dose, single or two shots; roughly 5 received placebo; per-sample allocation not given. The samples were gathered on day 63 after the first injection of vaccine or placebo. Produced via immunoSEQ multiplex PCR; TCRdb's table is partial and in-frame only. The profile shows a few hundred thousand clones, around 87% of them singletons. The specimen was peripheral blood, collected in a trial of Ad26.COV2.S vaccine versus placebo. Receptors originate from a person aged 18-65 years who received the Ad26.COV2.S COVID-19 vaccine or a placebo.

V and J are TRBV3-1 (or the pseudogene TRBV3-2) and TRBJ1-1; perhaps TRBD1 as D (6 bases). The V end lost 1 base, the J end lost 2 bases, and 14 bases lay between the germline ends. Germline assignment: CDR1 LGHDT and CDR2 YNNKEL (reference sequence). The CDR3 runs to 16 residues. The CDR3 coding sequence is TGTGCCAGCAGCCAAGGAGGGGACACGCTAAACACTGAAGCTTTCTTT. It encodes CASSQGGDTLNTEAFF.

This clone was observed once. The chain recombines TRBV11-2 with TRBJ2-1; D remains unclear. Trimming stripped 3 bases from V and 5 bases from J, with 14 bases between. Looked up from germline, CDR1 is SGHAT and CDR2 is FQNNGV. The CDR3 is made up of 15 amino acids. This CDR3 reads CASSLWTATHNEQFF. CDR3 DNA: TGTGCCAGCAGCTTGTGGACCGCAACCCACAATGAGCAGTTCTTC.

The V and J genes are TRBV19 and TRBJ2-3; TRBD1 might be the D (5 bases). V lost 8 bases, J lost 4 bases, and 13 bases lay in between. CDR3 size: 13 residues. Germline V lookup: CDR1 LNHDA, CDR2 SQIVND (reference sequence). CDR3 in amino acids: CASGLQGPDTQYF. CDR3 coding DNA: TGTGCCAGTGGGCTGCAGGGCCCAGATACGCAGTATTTT.

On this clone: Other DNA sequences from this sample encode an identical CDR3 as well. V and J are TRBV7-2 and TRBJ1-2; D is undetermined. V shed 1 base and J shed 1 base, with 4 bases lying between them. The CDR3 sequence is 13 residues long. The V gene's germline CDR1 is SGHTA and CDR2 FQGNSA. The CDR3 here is CASSLDNNYGYTF. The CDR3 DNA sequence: TGTGCCAGCAGCTTAGATAATAACTATGGCTACACCTTC.

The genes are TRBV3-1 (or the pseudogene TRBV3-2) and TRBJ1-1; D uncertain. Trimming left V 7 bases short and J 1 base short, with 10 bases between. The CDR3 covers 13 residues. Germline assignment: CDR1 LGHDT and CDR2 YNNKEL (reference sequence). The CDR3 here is CASNGRTNTEAFF. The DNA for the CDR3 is TGTGCCAGCAACGGACGTACGAACACTGAAGCTTTCTTT.

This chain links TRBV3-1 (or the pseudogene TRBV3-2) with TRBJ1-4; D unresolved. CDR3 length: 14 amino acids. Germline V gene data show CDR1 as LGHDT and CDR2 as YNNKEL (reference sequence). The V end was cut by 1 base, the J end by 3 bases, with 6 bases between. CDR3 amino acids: CASSQGYANEKLFF. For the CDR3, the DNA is TGTGCCAGCAGCCAAGGTTATGCTAATGAAAAACTGTTTTTT.

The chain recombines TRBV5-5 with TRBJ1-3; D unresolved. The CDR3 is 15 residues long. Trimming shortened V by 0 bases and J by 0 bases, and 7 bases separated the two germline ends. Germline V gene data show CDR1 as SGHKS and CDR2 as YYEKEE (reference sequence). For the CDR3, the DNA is TGTGCCAGCAGCTTGGATCACGGCTCTGGAAACACCATATATTTT. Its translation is CASSLDHGSGNTIYF.

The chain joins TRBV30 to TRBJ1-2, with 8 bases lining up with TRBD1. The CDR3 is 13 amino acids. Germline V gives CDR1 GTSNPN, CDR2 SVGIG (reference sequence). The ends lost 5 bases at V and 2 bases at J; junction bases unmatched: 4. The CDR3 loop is CAWGQGTNYGYTF. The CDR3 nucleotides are TGTGCCTGGGGACAGGGAACCAACTATGGCTACACCTTC.

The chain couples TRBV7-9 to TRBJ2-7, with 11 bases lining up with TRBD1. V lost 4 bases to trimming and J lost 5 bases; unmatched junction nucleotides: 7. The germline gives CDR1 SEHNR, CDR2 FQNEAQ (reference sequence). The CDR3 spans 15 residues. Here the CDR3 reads CASSSGDRGNHEQYF. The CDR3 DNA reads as TGTGCCAGCAGCTCCGGGGACAGGGGGAACCACGAGCAGTACTTC.

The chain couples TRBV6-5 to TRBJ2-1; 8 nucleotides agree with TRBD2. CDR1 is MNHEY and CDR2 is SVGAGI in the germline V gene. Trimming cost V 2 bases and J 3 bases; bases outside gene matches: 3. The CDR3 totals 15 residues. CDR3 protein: CASSYGTRGYNEQFF. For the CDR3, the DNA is TGTGCCAGCAGTTACGGGACTAGGGGCTACAATGAGCAGTTCTTC.

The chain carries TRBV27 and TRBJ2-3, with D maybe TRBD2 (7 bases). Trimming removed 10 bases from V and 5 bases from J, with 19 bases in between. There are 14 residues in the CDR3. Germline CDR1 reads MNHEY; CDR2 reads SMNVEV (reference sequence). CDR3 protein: CAIRRGGIGDTQYF. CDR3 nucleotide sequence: TGTGCCATCCGAAGGGGGGGTATTGGAGATACGCAGTATTTT.

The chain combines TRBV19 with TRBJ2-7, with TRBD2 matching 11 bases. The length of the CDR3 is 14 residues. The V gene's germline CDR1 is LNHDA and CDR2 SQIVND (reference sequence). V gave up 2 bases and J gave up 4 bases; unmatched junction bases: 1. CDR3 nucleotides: TGTGCCAGTAGTATACGGACTAGCGGGTACGAGCAGTACTTC. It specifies CASSIRTSGYEQYF.

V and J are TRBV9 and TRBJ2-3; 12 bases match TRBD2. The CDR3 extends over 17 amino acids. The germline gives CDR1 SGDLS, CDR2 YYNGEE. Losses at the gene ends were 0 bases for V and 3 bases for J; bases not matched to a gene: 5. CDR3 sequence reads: CASSVAPSGGGTDTQYF. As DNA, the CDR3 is TGTGCCAGCAGCGTAGCTCCTAGCGGGGGGGGGACAGATACGCAGTATTTT.

The CDR3 region is CASSFFGAQYEQYF. The CDR3 DNA follows: TGTGCCAGCAGTTTTTTTGGGGCACAGTACGAGCAGTACTTC. This chain connects TRBV28 to TRBJ2-7; perhaps TRBD1 as D (5 bases). Germline CDR1 reads MDHEN; CDR2 reads SYDVKM. V was pared by 3 bases and J by 4 bases, with 13 bases between. CDR3 length: 14 amino acids.

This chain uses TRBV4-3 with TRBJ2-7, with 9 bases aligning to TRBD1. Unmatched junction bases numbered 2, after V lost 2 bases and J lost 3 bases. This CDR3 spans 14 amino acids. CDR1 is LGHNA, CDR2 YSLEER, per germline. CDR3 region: CASSQWGQGYEQYF. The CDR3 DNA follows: TGCGCCAGCAGCCAATGGGGACAGGGCTACGAGCAGTACTTC.

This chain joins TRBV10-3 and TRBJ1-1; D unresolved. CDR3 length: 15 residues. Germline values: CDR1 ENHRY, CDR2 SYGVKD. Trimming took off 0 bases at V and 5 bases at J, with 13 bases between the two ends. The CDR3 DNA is TGTGCCATCAGTGAGTCGGGAGGATTTAGTACTGAAGCTTTCTTT. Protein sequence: CAISESGGFSTEAFF.

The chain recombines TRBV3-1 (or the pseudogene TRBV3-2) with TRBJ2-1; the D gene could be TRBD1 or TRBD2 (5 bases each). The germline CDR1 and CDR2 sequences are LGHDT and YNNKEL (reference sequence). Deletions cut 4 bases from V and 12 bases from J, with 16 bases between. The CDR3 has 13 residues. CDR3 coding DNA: TGTGCCAGCAGCCGGGGGTCGAATCGGTGGCAGTTCTTC. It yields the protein CASSRGSNRWQFF.

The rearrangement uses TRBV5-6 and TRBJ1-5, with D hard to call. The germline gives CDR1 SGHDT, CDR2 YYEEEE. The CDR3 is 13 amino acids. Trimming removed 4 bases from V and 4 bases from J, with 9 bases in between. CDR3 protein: CASSPWVNQPQHF. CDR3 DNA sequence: TGTGCCAGCAGCCCGTGGGTAAATCAGCCCCAGCATTTT.

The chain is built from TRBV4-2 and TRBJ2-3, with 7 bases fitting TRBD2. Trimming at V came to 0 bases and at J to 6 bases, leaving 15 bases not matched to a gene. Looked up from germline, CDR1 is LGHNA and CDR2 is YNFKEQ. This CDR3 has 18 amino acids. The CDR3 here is CASSQEMGRVDPQDTQYF. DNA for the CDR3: TGTGCCAGCAGCCAAGAGATGGGGAGGGTCGACCCCCAGGATACGCAGTATTTT.

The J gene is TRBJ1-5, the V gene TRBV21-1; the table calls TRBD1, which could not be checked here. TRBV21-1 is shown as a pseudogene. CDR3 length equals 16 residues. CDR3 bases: TGTGCCAGCCACCGACAGACGGCACTCGGCAATCAGCCCCAGCATTTT. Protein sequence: CASHRQTALGNQPQHF.

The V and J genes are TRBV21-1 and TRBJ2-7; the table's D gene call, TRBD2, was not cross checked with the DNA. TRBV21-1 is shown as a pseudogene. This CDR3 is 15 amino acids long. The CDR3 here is CASSKWRATGDEQYF. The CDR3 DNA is TGTGCCAGCAGCAAATGGAGGGCCACTGGGGACGAGCAGTACTTC.

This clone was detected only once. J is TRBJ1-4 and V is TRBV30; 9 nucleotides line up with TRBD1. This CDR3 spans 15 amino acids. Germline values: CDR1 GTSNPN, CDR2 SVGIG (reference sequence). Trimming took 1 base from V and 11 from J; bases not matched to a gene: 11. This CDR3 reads CAWSASGTGRWKLFF. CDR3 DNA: TGTGCCTGGAGTGCCTCCGGGACAGGGCGATGGAAACTGTTTTTT.